The sequence of this TCR beta chain was determined in a study of CD8 T cells in ankylosing spondylitis. Study findings and constraints: Significant enrichment of disease-linked clones was reportedly seen in matched ankylosing spondylitis synovial fluid.

TCRdb re-called the 5' RACE reads with MiXCR, one entry per CDR3 protein. The sample holds under 150,000 distinct CDR3 sequences, 6.5% to 8.5% seen once. Trimming removed 7 bases from V and 7 bases from J; junction bases left unmatched: 7. CDR1 and CDR2 from the germline V gene are ENHRY and SYGVKD. This CDR3 is 13 amino acids long. This clonotype is medium-sized in the sample. No antigen is known for it. The V and J genes are TRBV10-3 and TRBJ2-7, with 10 bases matching TRBD1. This receptor was taken from a male donor with ankylosing spondylitis. The sample was synovial fluid, either unsorted or a sorted T cell fraction (not recorded which). In DNA form, the CDR3 reads TGTGCCATCACCCGGGACAGGGGAGAAGAGCAGTACTTC. It specifies CAITRDRGEEQYF.